The 24 T cell receptor beta chains in this list originate from one sample, sequenced in a study of shared clonotypes between healthy human individuals. As defined, naive CD8 cells were CD45RO-negative and positively selected for CCR7, with terminally differentiated effector memory CD45RA+ cells excluded. Sequencing was performed with immunoSEQ multiplex PCR; in TCRdb, only in-frame clones are kept and a portion is missing. The sample carries 1.5 million to 2.5 million clones, about 95% recorded once. The sequencing input was naive CD8+ T cells sorted from blood. These receptors were obtained from a young man in good health.

This clone was picked up one time. The chain has TRBV27 and TRBJ2-1, with D tentatively TRBD1 (5 bases). This CDR3 comprises 14 residues. Germline CDR1 is MNHEY and CDR2 is SMNVEV (reference sequence). Trimming stripped 3 bases from V and 9 bases from J, with 15 bases between. The CDR3 DNA is TGTGCCAGCAGTTTCAGGGCAGGCCTTAGTGAGCAGTTCTTC. This gives the protein CASSFRAGLSEQFF.

The sample holds one count of this clone. The chain links TRBV30 to TRBJ2-5; TRBD2 might be the D (6 bases). The V and J ends lost 4 bases and 6 bases respectively, with 18 bases between them. Germline CDR1 and CDR2: GTSNPN and SVGIG (reference sequence). The CDR3 extends over 14 amino acids. The CDR3 DNA reads TGTGCCTGGAATCCGGAGGGGTTGATTCAGACCCAGTACTTC. Protein: CAWNPEGLIQTQYF. The full variable domain, its missing parts supplied by reference TRBV30 and TRBJ2-5, is SQTIHQWPATLVQPVGSPLSLECTVEGTSNPNLYWYRQAAGRGLQLLFYSVGIGQISSEVPQNLSASRPQDRQFILSSKKLLLSDSGFYLCAWNPEGLIQTQYFGPGTRLLVL.

The gene calls are TRBV28 and TRBJ1-5; tentatively, D is TRBD1 (5 bases). CDR1 and CDR2 (germline): MDHEN, SYDVKM. Trimming stripped 3 bases from V and 6 bases from J, with 15 bases between. The CDR3 spans 15 residues. CDR3 in DNA: TGTGCCAGCAGTTTTCTTTATCTGGGGCCTCAGCCCCAGCATTTT. Translating it yields CASSFLYLGPQPQHF.

The chain employs TRBV7-9 and TRBJ2-7, with a possible D match to TRBD1 (6 bases). The CDR3 runs to 13 residues. Germline V gene lookup returns CDR1 SEHNR and CDR2 FQNEAQ (reference sequence). V dropped 5 bases and J dropped 2 bases, with 10 bases sitting between them. The CDR3 loop reads CASSTDRPYEQYF. DNA for the CDR3: TGTGCCAGCAGCACGGACAGACCCTACGAGCAGTACTTC.

The chain uses TRBV6-5 and TRBJ2-7; TRBD1 matches at 8 bases. The CDR3 totals 16 residues. Germline trimming cut 0 bases from V and 3 bases from J; bases unmatched to any gene: 7. Germline V gene lookup returns CDR1 MNHEY and CDR2 SVGAGI. The CDR3 sequence is CASSYSAGQEFYEQYF. In DNA, the CDR3 is TGTGCCAGCAGTTACTCTGCGGGACAGGAATTCTACGAGCAGTACTTC.

This rearrangement joins TRBV4-2 to TRBJ2-1, with 10 bases aligning to TRBD2. The junction had 10 bases not matched to a gene; V was cut back by 5 bases and J by 6 bases. Looked up from germline, CDR1 is LGHNA and CDR2 is YNFKEQ. The CDR3 has 16 residues. The CDR3 reads CASSNYLAGVFNEQFF. As DNA, the CDR3 is TGTGCCAGCAGCAATTATCTAGCGGGGGTTTTCAATGAGCAGTTCTTC.

The V gene is TRBV6-1, the J gene TRBJ2-1; tentative D call: TRBD1 (6 bases). There are 17 residues in the CDR3. The germline V and J ends were trimmed by 0 bases and 6 bases, with 18 bases remaining between them. Germline V lookup: CDR1 MNHNS, CDR2 SASEGT. The CDR3 here is CASSEAGTKRGFNEQFF. CDR3 nucleotide sequence: TGTGCCAGCAGTGAAGCTGGGACAAAAAGGGGATTCAATGAGCAGTTCTTC.

The chain uses TRBV6-1 and TRBJ2-1, with D uncertain. Germline CDR1 reads MNHNS; CDR2 reads SASEGT. The germline V and J ends were trimmed by 3 bases and 6 bases, with 12 bases remaining between them. This CDR3 spans 14 amino acids. The CDR3 bases are TGTGCCAGCAGTGAGATAGGGCTAGGCAATGAGCAGTTCTTC. It specifies CASSEIGLGNEQFF.

The J gene is TRBJ1-2, the V gene TRBV19; D is unclear. This CDR3 is 12 amino acids long. The germline V and J ends were trimmed by 3 bases and 3 bases, with 5 bases remaining between them. Germline V gene data show CDR1 as LNHDA and CDR2 as SQIVND (reference sequence). CDR3 nucleotides: TGTGCCAGTAGTATGGGTGACTATGGCTACACCTTC. It translates to CASSMGDYGYTF. The variable domain in full, completed from reference TRBV19 and TRBJ1-2, reads DGGITQSPKYLFRKEGQNVTLSCEQNLNHDAMYWYRQDPGQGLRLIYYSQIVNDFQKGDIAEGYSVSREKKESFPLTVTSAQKNPTAFYLCASSMGDYGYTFGSGTRLTVV.

Here the CDR3 DNA reads TGTGCCAGCAGCTTGGCCGAGGGACAGGGGGCGACCGGGCAGTACTTC. It yields the protein CASSLAEGQGATGQYF. This chain connects TRBV5-6 to TRBJ2-7; TRBD1 matches at 12 bases. V was clipped by 0 bases and J by 9 bases; unmatched bases: 10. The CDR3 length is 16 residues. Looked up from germline, CDR1 is SGHDT and CDR2 is YYEEEE.

This clone was observed once. This chain connects TRBV2 to TRBJ2-7; 9 nucleotides line up with TRBD1. The V gene's germline CDR1 is SNHLY and CDR2 FYNNEI. The ends lost 3 bases at V and 5 bases at J; junction bases unmatched: 8. This CDR3 is 15 amino acids long. The CDR3 bases are TGTGCCAGCAGTGAGCCGGACAGGGGAGAGGACGAGCAGTACTTC. Its translation is CASSEPDRGEDEQYF.

The chain is built from TRBV15 and TRBJ2-7, with D possibly being TRBD1 (6 bases). Germline CDR1 is LNHNV and CDR2 is YYDKDF (reference sequence). V lost 2 bases to trimming and J lost 1 base, with 12 bases between them. This CDR3 is 15 amino acids long. The CDR3, as DNA: TGTGCCACCAGCAGATCCAGGGGAATTTCCTACGAGCAGTACTTC. This encodes CATSRSRGISYEQYF.

The chain's CDR3 is CASSEPRTGELFF. The CDR3 nucleotides are TGCGCCAGCAGTGAGCCCCGGACCGGGGAGCTGTTTTTT. V usage is TRBV10-1 and J usage is TRBJ2-2; D gene unclear. The CDR3 is made up of 13 amino acids. Per germline, CDR1 WNHNN and CDR2 SYGVQD (reference sequence). Trimming shortened V by 2 bases and J by 5 bases, and 6 bases separated the two germline ends.

This chain joins TRBV4-3 and TRBJ2-2; D is possibly TRBD2 (6 bases). The CDR3 contains 16 residues. Germline V gene data show CDR1 as LGHNA and CDR2 as YSLEER. V lost 0 bases, J lost 7 bases, and 15 bases lay in between. CDR3 region: CASSQDPTSSGGELFF. DNA of the CDR3: TGCGCCAGCAGCCAAGATCCCACTAGCTCAGGCGGGGAGCTGTTTTTT.

V is TRBV6-4 and J is TRBJ2-5; 16 bases agree with TRBD2. Germline trimming cut 5 bases from V and 3 bases from J; bases unmatched to any gene: 3. Germline CDR1 and CDR2: MRHNA and SNTAGT. This CDR3 is built from 16 residues. Here the CDR3 DNA reads TGTGCCAGCAGTCCCGGGACTAGCGGGAGGGAAGAGACCCAGTACTTC. Protein sequence: CASSPGTSGREETQYF.

This rearrangement joins TRBV27 to TRBJ2-2, with D perhaps matching TRBD2 (6 bases). Germline values: CDR1 MNHEY, CDR2 SMNVEV (reference sequence). V lost 3 bases to trimming and J lost 0 bases, with 11 bases between them. The CDR3 spans 16 residues. The CDR3 nucleotides are TGTGCCAGCAGTTTCATCGGGGGATCGAACACCGGGGAGCTGTTTTTT. Residues: CASSFIGGSNTGELFF.

There are a few counts of this clone. This chain links TRBV16 with TRBJ2-7; TRBD2 matches 7 bases. J lost 2 bases, V lost 0 bases, and 1 base had no gene match. Germline CDR1 and CDR2: KGHSY and FQNENV. The length of the CDR3 is 14 residues. CDR3 region: CASSQSAGAYEQYF. CDR3 DNA sequence: TGTGCCAGCAGCCAATCGGCGGGGGCCTACGAGCAGTACTTC.

This chain connects TRBV28 to TRBJ1-5, with unresolved D. CDR3 length: 16 amino acids. Germline CDR1 and CDR2: MDHEN and SYDVKM. The germline V and J ends were trimmed by 4 bases and 0 bases, with 13 bases remaining between them. The CDR3 sequence is CASSYEGYLSNQPQHF. CDR3 bases: TGTGCCAGCAGTTACGAGGGATACCTTAGCAATCAGCCCCAGCATTTT.

The chain links TRBV27 to TRBJ2-7; D may correspond to TRBD1 or TRBD2 (6 bases each). V lost 3 bases and J lost 3, with 12 bases in between. CDR1 MNHEY and CDR2 SMNVEV come from the germline V gene (reference sequence). CDR3 size: 14 residues. The CDR3 reads CASSFGGQDYEQYF. In DNA form, the CDR3 reads TGTGCCAGCAGTTTTGGGGGGCAAGACTACGAGCAGTACTTC.

This sequence joins TRBV5-1 and TRBJ1-1, with a possible D match to TRBD1 (6 bases). Germline V gene sequence: CDR1 SGHRS, CDR2 YFSETQ. V lost 0 bases and J lost 1, with 16 bases in between. The CDR3 totals 17 residues. The CDR3 bases are TGCGCCAGCAGCTTGGTCGGGGGGCTCCCGGGGAACACTGAAGCTTTCTTT. It yields the protein CASSLVGGLPGNTEAFF.

The V gene is TRBV5-6, the J gene TRBJ2-7; D tentatively fits TRBD1 or TRBD2 (5 bases each). CDR3 length: 15 residues. Per the germline V gene, CDR1 is SGHDT and CDR2 is YYEEEE. Trimming took 2 bases from V and 0 from J, leaving 12 bases between them. In DNA form, the CDR3 reads TGTGCCAGCAGCTTCGGGACGGAGAGCTCCTACGAGCAGTACTTC. Its translation is CASSFGTESSYEQYF.

The chain has TRBV6-5 and TRBJ2-1; 10 bases map to TRBD1. The CDR3 is made up of 15 amino acids. Germline-derived CDR1 and CDR2 are MNHEY and SVGAGI. V trimming: 6 bases; J trimming: 2 bases; junction bases outside the gene matches: 4. The CDR3, as DNA: TGTGCCAGCAGACCGGACAGGGGGGCCTACAATGAGCAGTTCTTC. Translating it yields CASRPDRGAYNEQFF.

The J gene is TRBJ1-4, the V gene TRBV11-2; D might be TRBD1 (5 bases). The germline V gene encodes CDR1 SGHAT and CDR2 FQNNGV. Trimming removed 0 bases at V and 10 bases at J, with 15 bases between. CDR3 size: 15 residues. CDR3 bases: TGTGCCAGCAGCTTAGATATGGGGGGGTTTGGAAAACTGTTTTTT. As protein: CASSLDMGGFGKLFF. Combining the CDR3 with reference TRBV11-2 and TRBJ1-4 gives the whole variable domain EAGVAQSPRYKIIEKRQSVAFWCNPISGHATLYWYQQILGQGPKLLIQFQNNGVVDDSQLPKDRFSAERLKGVDSTLKIQPAKLEDSAVYLCASSLDMGGFGKLFFGSGTQLSVL.

V usage is TRBV10-1 and J usage is TRBJ2-1, with unresolved D. Germline CDR1 reads WNHNN; CDR2 reads SYGVQD (reference sequence). The CDR3 spans 14 residues. V lost 1 base and J lost 5, with 9 bases in between. The chain's CDR3 is CASSEWTNNNEQFF. DNA for the CDR3: TGCGCCAGCAGTGAGTGGACCAACAACAATGAGCAGTTCTTC.